This T cell receptor beta chain was observed in a study of blood T cell repertoires in COVID-19. The repertoire was sequenced with immunoSEQ multiplex PCR; TCRdb's copy has only in-frame clones and lacks some. The sample records approximately 220,000 clones, about 83% being singletons. The V end lost 9 bases, the J end lost 8 bases, and 10 bases lay between the germline ends. This CDR3 comprises 10 residues. CDR1 MNHEY and CDR2 SVGAGI come from the germline V gene. The sequenced sample was peripheral blood. J is TRBJ1-2 and V is TRBV6-5; D may be TRBD1 (5 bases). This receptor was identified in a man aged 60 to 75 who had recovered from COVID-19. CDR3 nucleotide sequence: TGTGCCAGTCGGGGGGTCGGCTACACCTTC. Amino acid sequence: CASRGVGYTF.